This T cell receptor beta chain was recovered during a study of monozygotic twins with inflammatory bowel disease. TCRdb reanalyzed the 5' RACE reads, giving one entry per CDR3 protein sequence and no DNA. Its table records 80,000 or so distinct CDR3 sequences. The germline V gene has CDR1 LNHDA and CDR2 SQIVND (reference sequence). The CDR3 is made up of 15 amino acids. This clonotype was sampled from a human donor with ulcerative colitis or Crohn's disease, or a healthy co-twin of an affected twin (not recorded which). Input material: blood. This chain uses TRBV19 with TRBJ2-2; TCRdb returns TRBD1, unconfirmable since there is no DNA. The CDR3 sequence: CASSINRVNTGELFF.